This TCR beta chain derives from a study of blood T cells in healthy people across ages. Broader study findings: More naive CD4+ cells and higher diversity were found in long-lived than in aged donors.

This clonotype came up a few times. The antigen is not known. Together with a sample-barcoded 5' primer, a J-beta primer mix was included in a second PCR lasting roughly 6 to 12 cycles. Using its own MiXCR run on the 5' RACE reads, TCRdb lists one record per CDR3 protein. The sample contains roughly 1,800,000 distinct CDR3 sequences, just under 50% of which appear only once. The CDR3 consists of 16 residues. Germline V CDR1 and CDR2: DFQATT, SNEGSKA (reference sequence). J lost 7 bases, V lost 3 bases, and 11 bases had no gene match. V is TRBV20-1 and J is TRBJ1-6; 8 bases are a match to TRBD1. The source of this sequence is a woman in her thirties or forties in good health. What was sequenced was blood. The CDR3 loop is CSARGTGQGGNSPLHF. In DNA, the CDR3 is TGCAGTGCTAGGGGGACAGGACAGGGCGGGAATTCACCCCTCCACTTT.